Below, one T cell receptor (beta chain) is given with its context. Trimming cost V 6 bases and J 3 bases; bases outside gene matches: 5. The CDR3 runs to 14 residues. Germline V gene sequence: CDR1 SNHLY, CDR2 FYNNEI. TCRdb independently ran MiXCR on the RT-PCR reads; one entry per CDR3 protein. Seen here are about 680,000 distinct CDR3 sequences, 14% observed once, and the top ten hold 3.6%. What was sequenced was memory CD4+ T cells from blood. The source is a female donor in good health, serving as a healthy control. The chain joins TRBV2 to TRBJ2-1; 7 bases are a match to TRBD2. DNA for the CDR3: TGTGCCAGCAGGGCGGGAGCAGTCTACAATGAGCAGTTCTTC. Its protein product is CASRAGAVYNEQFF. Using reference TRBV2 and TRBJ2-1 for the parts outside the CDR3, the full variable domain is EPEVTQTPSHQVTQMGQEVILRCVPISNHLYFYWYRQILGQKVEFLVSFYNNEISEKSEIFDDQFSVERPDGSNFTLKIRSTKLEDSAMYFCASRAGAVYNEQFFGPGTRLTVL.